The rows below give T cell receptor beta chains drawn from one sample of a study of sequential checkpoint blockade in melanoma. Sequencing was performed with immunoSEQ multiplex PCR; in TCRdb, only in-frame clones are kept and a portion is missing. Among 18,000 or so clones listed, around two thirds were seen once. Sequenced material: CD8+ T cells sorted from blood (inferred from file names), taken from a patient given nivolumab and ipilimumab in sequence. All receptors derive from a human donor with melanoma. Each CDR3 is given with its conserved first and last residue. D genes are given only for firm matches. Clone size is given for some rows only: seen once, a few or many times, or a class if the clone is expanded.

CDR3: CSATQVLNTEAFF; DNA: TGCAGCGCCACACAGGTACTGAACACTGAAGCTTTCTTT; size: .; J: TRBJ1-1; V: TRBV29-1; D: .
CDR3: CASSLAAAGTSVTYEQYF; DNA: TGTGCCAGCAGCTTAGCCGCAGCCGGGACTAGCGTAACCTACGAGCAGTACTTC; size: .; J: TRBJ2-7; V: TRBV7-8; D: TRBD2
CDR3: CATSRVLAPDEQFF; DNA: TGTGCCACCAGCAGAGTGCTAGCTCCGGATGAGCAGTTCTTC; size: .; J: TRBJ2-1; V: TRBV15; D: .
CDR3: CASSLSPRGGDGYTF; DNA: TGTGCCAGCAGCTTATCCCCCAGGGGAGGGGATGGCTACACCTTC; size: .; J: TRBJ1-2; V: TRBV7-2; D: .
CDR3: CASSPDRGNEAFF; DNA: TGTGCCAGCAGCCCGGACAGGGGGAATGAAGCTTTCTTT; size: .; J: TRBJ1-1; V: TRBV11-3; D: TRBD1
CDR3: CASSYSNGGTQYF; DNA: TGTGCCAGCAGTTACTCGAACGGAGGGACCCAGTACTTC; size: .; J: TRBJ2-5; V: TRBV6-6; D: .
CDR3: CASSPTGGMGPNTEAFF; DNA: TGCGCCAGCAGCCCGACAGGGGGAATGGGGCCTAACACTGAAGCTTTCTTT; size: .; J: TRBJ1-1; V: TRBV5-1; D: TRBD1
CDR3: CASSLTRAEAFF; DNA: TGTGCCAGCAGCTTAACGAGAGCTGAAGCTTTCTTT; size: .; J: TRBJ1-1; V: TRBV7-3; D: .
CDR3: CATSRRQDRKPSTDTQYF; DNA: TGTGCCACCAGCCGACGCCAAGACAGGAAGCCTAGCACAGATACGCAGTATTTT; size: once; J: TRBJ2-3; V: TRBV15; D: .
CDR3: CASSLYYEQYF; DNA: TGTGCCAGCAGCTTATATTACGAGCAGTACTTC; size: .; J: TRBJ2-7; V: TRBV11-2; D: .
CDR3: CASAHPRDSGDLGYTF; DNA: TGTGCCAGCGCCCACCCTAGGGACAGTGGAGATTTAGGCTACACCTTC; size: once; J: TRBJ1-2; V: TRBV9; D: TRBD1
CDR3: CATSEPGQGPSRGEAFF; DNA: TGTGCCACCAGCGAGCCGGGACAGGGCCCTTCGAGGGGCGAAGCTTTCTTT; size: .; J: TRBJ1-1; V: TRBV15; D: TRBD1
CDR3: CASSGTSGYEQYF; DNA: TGTGCCAGCAGCGGGACTAGCGGCTACGAGCAGTACTTC; size: .; J: TRBJ2-7; V: TRBV27; D: TRBD2
CDR3: CASKRQNNEKLFF; DNA: TGTGCCAGTAAGAGGCAGAATAATGAAAAACTGTTTTTT; size: .; J: TRBJ1-4; V: TRBV19; D: .
CDR3: CASSQDRVASPGGYTF; DNA: TGCGCCAGCAGCCAAGATAGGGTAGCAAGCCCAGGGGGCTACACCTTC; size: .; J: TRBJ1-2; V: TRBV4-1; D: .
CDR3: CASSPGATYNEQFF; DNA: TGTGCCAGCAGCCCAGGGGCAACCTACAATGAGCAGTTCTTC; size: .; J: TRBJ2-1; V: TRBV9; D: .
CDR3: CASSLEQGVTHYGYTF; DNA: TGTGCCAGCAGCTTGGAACAGGGGGTAACCCACTATGGCTACACCTTC; size: once; J: TRBJ1-2; V: TRBV5-5; D: TRBD1
CDR3: CASSDASGTRVYNEQFF; DNA: TGTGCCAGCAGTGATGCATCCGGGACAAGGGTGTACAATGAGCAGTTCTTC; size: .; J: TRBJ2-1; V: TRBV14; D: .
CDR3: CASSVGGLKLNTGELFF; DNA: TGTGCCAGCAGCGTAGGAGGACTAAAGCTGAACACCGGGGAGCTGTTTTTT; size: .; J: TRBJ2-2; V: TRBV9; D: .
CDR3: CASSLGLYNEQFF; DNA: TGTGCCAGCAGCTTAGGACTTTACAATGAGCAGTTCTTC; size: .; J: TRBJ2-1; V: TRBV7-3; D: .
CDR3: CASSSPPRSYEQYF; DNA: TGTGCCAGCAGCTCCCCCCCCAGATCCTACGAGCAGTACTTC; size: .; J: TRBJ2-7; V: TRBV11-3; D: .
CDR3: CASSWGGTTYNEQFF; DNA: TGTGCCAGCAGCTGGGGAGGGACCACCTACAATGAGCAGTTCTTC; size: .; J: TRBJ2-1; V: TRBV7-2; D: TRBD2
CDR3: CASSKEAGGTYEQYF; DNA: TGTGCCAGCAGCAAAGAAGCGGGAGGCACCTACGAGCAGTACTTC; size: .; J: TRBJ2-7; V: TRBV11-2; D: TRBD2
CDR3: CASRVVGTGGTYEQYF; DNA: TGTGCCAGCAGGGTGGTCGGGACAGGGGGAACCTACGAGCAGTACTTC; size: .; J: TRBJ2-7; V: TRBV5-6; D: TRBD1
CDR3: CASSMTDYEQYF; DNA: TGTGCCAGCAGCATGACAGACTACGAGCAGTACTTC; size: .; J: TRBJ2-7; V: TRBV5-6; D: .
CDR3: CASSDLQENTEAFF; DNA: TGTGCCAGCAGTGATCTCCAGGAGAACACTGAAGCTTTCTTT; size: .; J: TRBJ1-1; V: TRBV6-1; D: .
CDR3: CASSLIPGSYNEQFF; DNA: TGTGCCAGCAGCTTAATTCCGGGGTCCTACAATGAGCAGTTCTTC; size: .; J: TRBJ2-1; V: TRBV7-9; D: .
CDR3: CASSFIPGDVLTF; DNA: TGTGCCAGCAGCTTCATTCCGGGTGACGTCCTGACTTTC; size: .; J: TRBJ2-6; V: TRBV7-8; D: .
CDR3: CASMRGSWDEQFF; DNA: TGCGCCAGCATGCGGGGTTCCTGGGATGAGCAGTTCTTC; size: once; J: TRBJ2-1; V: TRBV5-1; D: .
CDR3: CASSGQTGPFAYGYTF; DNA: TGTGCCAGCAGTGGCCAAACAGGGCCCTTTGCCTATGGCTACACCTTC; size: .; J: TRBJ1-2; V: TRBV6-1; D: .
CDR3: CATGTGSSGANVLTF; DNA: TGTGCCACCGGGACAGGGAGCTCTGGGGCCAACGTCCTGACTTTC; size: few; J: TRBJ2-6; V: TRBV19; D: TRBD1
CDR3: CASSHKSGGGWNTEAFF; DNA: TGTGCCAGCAGCCATAAAAGTGGGGGGGGATGGAACACTGAAGCTTTCTTT; size: .; J: TRBJ1-1; V: TRBV7-6; D: .
CDR3: CASTLDRVSTEAFF; DNA: TGTGCCAGTACCCTGGACAGGGTGAGCACTGAAGCTTTCTTT; size: once; J: TRBJ1-1; V: TRBV19; D: TRBD1
CDR3: CASSSTGLYTDTQYF; DNA: TGTGCCAGCAGCTCGACGGGACTGTACACAGATACGCAGTATTTT; size: .; J: TRBJ2-3; V: TRBV7-3; D: .
CDR3: CASSQERVDTQYF; DNA: TGCGCCAGCAGCCAAGAAAGAGTAGATACGCAGTATTTT; size: .; J: TRBJ2-3; V: TRBV4-1; D: .
CDR3: CASSERQGSGNTEAFF; DNA: TGTGCCAGCAGTGAAAGACAGGGGTCGGGGAACACTGAAGCTTTCTTT; size: once; J: TRBJ1-1; V: TRBV2; D: TRBD1
CDR3: CASSIDRGRGLSGNTIYF; DNA: TGTGCCAGTAGTATAGATCGGGGCAGGGGGCTCTCCGGAAACACCATATATTTT; size: .; J: TRBJ1-3; V: TRBV19; D: TRBD1
CDR3: CASSLGTGLTGELFF; DNA: TGTGCCAGCAGCTTAGGGACAGGGCTCACCGGGGAGCTGTTTTTT; size: .; J: TRBJ2-2; V: TRBV7-9; D: TRBD1
CDR3: CASSMSRGRRHEQFF; DNA: TGTGCCAGTAGTATGTCGAGGGGGCGCAGGCATGAGCAGTTCTTC; size: .; J: TRBJ2-1; V: TRBV19; D: TRBD1
CDR3: CASSPHGGSPSYEQYF; DNA: TGTGCCAGCAGCCCACACGGGGGGTCCCCTTCCTACGAGCAGTACTTC; size: .; J: TRBJ2-7; V: TRBV9; D: TRBD2